The clone carrying this T cell receptor beta chain has more than one count but fewer than ten. The target antigen is unknown. This record comes from a study of CD8+ T cells in alopecia areata. The treatment is: oral pan-JAK inhibitor, 5-10 mg twice daily. Following RNA extraction, reverse transcription yielded cDNA that acted as the sequencing template. Only in-frame clones appear in the TCRdb table, and some are missing; sequencing was by immunoSEQ multiplex PCR. The table has roughly 180,000 clones, about 53% seen once; the top ten hold 10% to 14%. V was shortened by 0 bases and J by 5 bases, with 10 bases between the two germline ends. Per germline, CDR1 GTSNPN and CDR2 SVGIG (reference sequence). This CDR3 is 14 amino acids long. Whole-study results and caveats: Clonality in the scalp and expanded CD8+ clones ranked among the top 100 were significantly decreased by tofacitinib.

Sequenced material: CD8+ T cells sorted from blood, taken at week 24, from a patient treated with tofacitinib. The chain is built from TRBV30 and TRBJ2-2; the D is unclear. This receptor was taken from a human donor with alopecia areata. The DNA for the CDR3 is TGTGCCTGGAGTGTAGGGTATGGTACCGGGGAGCTGTTTTTT. Its protein is CAWSVGYGTGELFF.